This entry lists 20 T cell receptor beta chains sequenced from one sample in a study of OX40 agonist ivuxolimab in advanced cancers. Clones were read by immunoSEQ multiplex PCR, and TCRdb kept only the in-frame ones, dropping some. The sample includes some 45,000 clones, around nine tenths of them seen just once. The specimen was CD4+ or CD8+ T cells sorted from blood, collected in a trial of the OX40 agonist ivuxolimab. Receptors were obtained from an adult with an advanced solid tumor such as melanoma, head and neck, liver or kidney cancer.

J is TRBJ1-2 and V is TRBV6-7, with D hard to call. TRBV6-7 is an ORF; its function is uncertain. The CDR3 spans 14 residues. Deletions cut 2 bases from V and 8 bases from J, with 15 bases between. CDR3 loop: CASSYPQRERGYTF. CDR3 in DNA: TGTGCCAGCAGTTACCCCCAGAGGGAAAGGGGCTACACCTTC.

V is TRBV7-9 and J is TRBJ2-1; 7 nucleotides agree with TRBD1. V lost 4 bases and J lost 1; bases outside the gene matches: 7. The length of the CDR3 is 16 residues. CDR1 and CDR2 from the germline V gene are SEHNR and FQNEAQ (reference sequence). Here the CDR3 DNA reads TGTGCCAGCAGCTCATTACAGGGGACGTCCTACAATGAGCAGTTCTTC. The encoded protein is CASSSLQGTSYNEQFF.

The V gene is TRBV4-3, the J gene TRBJ2-1; tentatively, D is TRBD1 (6 bases). Looked up from germline, CDR1 is LGHNA and CDR2 is YSLEER. V lost 5 bases and J lost 2, with 13 bases in between. The CDR3 has 15 amino acids. The CDR3 spells CASSATGSPYNEQFF. In nucleotides, the CDR3 is TGCGCCAGCAGCGCAACAGGGTCCCCCTACAATGAGCAGTTCTTC.

The J gene is TRBJ2-3, the V gene TRBV13; tentatively, D is TRBD1 (6 bases). CDR3 size: 13 residues. The V end lost 8 bases, the J end lost 5 bases, and 14 bases lay between the germline ends. CDR1 PRHDT and CDR2 FYEKMQ come from the germline V gene (reference sequence). The CDR3 loop is CASSLGAKDTQYF. The DNA of the CDR3 is TGTGCCAGCTCTCTGGGGGCCAAAGATACGCAGTATTTT.

Here the CDR3 reads CASSGFGTKLFF. CDR3 in DNA: TGTGCCAGCAGTGGGTTCGGGACTAAACTGTTTTTT. V is TRBV27 and J is TRBJ1-4; possibly TRBD1 for D (5 bases). Trimming removed 5 bases at V and 11 bases at J, with 12 bases between. Per germline, CDR1 MNHEY and CDR2 SMNVEV (reference sequence). The CDR3 is made up of 12 amino acids.

This clone showed up just once. The chain recombines TRBV28 with TRBJ2-7, with 7 bases aligning to TRBD1. With V trimmed by 6 bases and J by 2 bases, 10 bases remained unmatched. The CDR3 is 15 residues long. The germline gives CDR1 MDHEN, CDR2 SYDVKM. CDR3 DNA: TGTGCCAGCAGCACCGACAGGGAGATCCCCTACGAGCAGTACTTC. It is translated as CASSTDREIPYEQYF.

This chain joins TRBV6-5 and TRBJ1-2, with D unclear. Trimming left V 1 base short and J 0 bases short, with 12 bases between. This CDR3 has 16 amino acids. Looked up from germline, CDR1 is MNHEY and CDR2 is SVGAGI. CDR3 nucleotide sequence: TGTGCCAGCAGTTACTTGACACCGGTAGCTAACTATGGCTACACCTTC. Translating gives CASSYLTPVANYGYTF.

There are many counts of this clone. The chain is built from TRBV6-4 and TRBJ2-1; maybe TRBD1 (6 bases). The V and J ends lost 0 bases and 5 bases respectively, with 11 bases between them. Per germline, CDR1 MRHNA and CDR2 SNTAGT. This CDR3 comprises 15 residues. CDR3 in amino acids: CASSDSAGANNEQFF. In DNA, the CDR3 is TGTGCCAGCAGTGACTCGGCAGGGGCTAACAATGAGCAGTTCTTC.

V is TRBV4-3 and J is TRBJ2-7; the match to TRBD1 covers 8 bases. This CDR3 region has 15 residues. CDR1 is LGHNA and CDR2 is YSLEER in the germline V gene. V lost 0 bases and J lost 1; bases outside the gene matches: 2. The CDR3 spells CASSQDRTGSYEQYF. The DNA of the CDR3 is TGCGCCAGCAGCCAAGATCGGACAGGGTCCTACGAGCAGTACTTC.

The CDR3: CASSFGAGKEQYF. The DNA for the CDR3 is TGTGCCAGCAGTTTCGGGGCGGGGAAAGAGCAGTACTTC. This chain connects TRBV27 to TRBJ2-7; D possibly corresponds to TRBD2 (6 bases). The germline gives CDR1 MNHEY, CDR2 SMNVEV (reference sequence). The V end lost 3 bases, the J end lost 7 bases, and 13 bases lay between the germline ends. The CDR3 is made up of 13 amino acids.

The chain recombines TRBV6-6 with TRBJ1-1, with no clear D. The CDR3 is made up of 13 amino acids. Germline assignment: CDR1 MNHNY and CDR2 SVGAGI (reference sequence). The V end lost 2 bases, the J end lost 6 bases, and 10 bases lay between the germline ends. The CDR3 DNA follows: TGTGCCAGCAGTTACAATGAGGACGCTGAAGCTTTCTTT. Encoded protein: CASSYNEDAEAFF.

The J gene is TRBJ2-1, the V gene TRBV2; D gene ambiguous. V was cut by 8 bases and J by 3 bases, with 11 bases left in between. Germline V gene data show CDR1 as SNHLY and CDR2 as FYNNEI. This CDR3 region has 13 residues. CDR3 sequence (DNA): TGTGCCAGCGTCGGTAGAGGCTACAATGAGCAGTTCTTC. Translated: CASVGRGYNEQFF. The variable domain in full, with the rest retrieved from reference TRBV2 and TRBJ2-1, is EPEVTQTPSHQVTQMGQEVILRCVPISNHLYFYWYRQILGQKVEFLVSFYNNEISEKSEIFDDQFSVERPDGSNFTLKIRSTKLEDSAMYFCASVGRGYNEQFFGPGTRLTVL.

This sequence joins TRBV4-1 and TRBJ1-1; 7 bases line up with TRBD1. V dropped 8 bases and J dropped 3; count of bases not matched to a gene: 15. The CDR3 spans 16 residues. Germline assignment: CDR1 MGHRA and CDR2 YSYEKL. CDR3 bases: TGCGCCAGCTTGAAAGACGCTGGCAGGGGGGACACTGAAGCTTTCTTT. Residues: CASLKDAGRGDTEAFF.

As for this clone: Distinct nucleotide sequences in the sample also encode this CDR3. The chain has TRBV6-4 and TRBJ2-1; perhaps D is TRBD1 or TRBD2 (5 bases each). The CDR3 length is 15 residues. Trimming removed 10 bases at V and 0 bases at J, with 16 bases between. The V gene's germline CDR1 is MRHNA and CDR2 SNTAGT. CDR3 bases: TGTGCCACCGGAAGGGACGGTAGCTCCTACAATGAGCAGTTCTTC. This sequence encodes CATGRDGSSYNEQFF.

This sequence joins TRBV10-3 and TRBJ1-4; 11 positions match TRBD1. V dropped 2 bases and J dropped 8; count of bases not matched to a gene: 10. The CDR3 length is 17 residues. Germline V gene sequence: CDR1 ENHRY, CDR2 SYGVKD. CDR3 sequence (DNA): TGTGCCATCAGTGAGACCCCCCCGGGACAGGGGGGGGAAAAACTGTTTTTT. Residues: CAISETPPGQGGEKLFF.

Points on this clone: Just one base apart from a much larger clone, this may be a read error. This rearrangement joins TRBV6-5 to TRBJ2-7; D is unresolved. CDR1 is MNHEY and CDR2 is SVGAGI in the germline V gene. The CDR3 sequence is 11 residues long. The CDR3 DNA follows: TGTGCCAGCAGTTACTCCCACGAGCAGTACTTC. This translates into CASSYSHEQYF.

This clone is judged medium-sized. This chain uses TRBV7-6 with TRBJ1-1; the D gene is possibly TRBD1 (5 bases). Germline V lookup: CDR1 SGHVS, CDR2 FNYEAQ. Deletions cut 5 bases from V and 1 base from J, with 20 bases between. This CDR3 has 17 residues. The CDR3 loop reads CASSTPETTGGNTEAFF. Here the CDR3 DNA reads TGTGCCAGCAGCACCCCTGAGACTACGGGGGGGAACACTGAAGCTTTCTTT.

J is TRBJ2-5 and V is TRBV2, with 7 bases matching TRBD1. The J call may be incorrect, as the DNA end agrees better with TRBJ2-7. Germline CDR1 and CDR2: SNHLY and FYNNEI. The CDR3 contains 14 residues. The CDR3 region is CASSSYRGTYEQYF. CDR3 nucleotide sequence: TGTGCCAGCAGTTCTTACAGGGGAACTTACGAGCAGTACTTC.

Within the sample, this clone is medium-sized. The V gene is TRBV9, the J gene TRBJ1-6; a weak D match, TRBD1 (6 bases). CDR3 length: 14 amino acids. CDR1 and CDR2 from the germline V gene are SGDLS and YYNGEE. With 0 bases removed from V and 11 bases from J, the gap between germline ends came to 12 bases. The CDR3 sequence is CASSVEQGETPLHF. The CDR3, as DNA: TGTGCCAGCAGCGTAGAACAGGGCGAGACACCCCTCCACTTT.

The chain combines TRBV27 with TRBJ2-2; D ambiguous. This CDR3 contains 15 residues. The V end lost 4 bases, the J end lost 1 base, and 10 bases lay between the germline ends. CDR1 and CDR2 (germline): MNHEY, SMNVEV (reference sequence). This chain's CDR3 is CASSSRQRNTGELFF. The CDR3 DNA reads as TGTGCCAGCAGTTCGCGACAAAGGAACACCGGGGAGCTGTTTTTT.